This TCR beta chain originates from a study of T cell clones after liver transplantation. Across the study: Immunosuppression withdrawal was tried within 2 years after liver transplantation in this trial. Until 12-24 months post-transplant, subjects got standard immunosuppression and no induction.

The germline V gene encodes CDR1 SGHNT and CDR2 YYREEE (reference sequence). The length of the CDR3 is 13 residues. Clones were read by immunoSEQ multiplex PCR, and TCRdb kept only the in-frame ones, dropping some. Counted here are around 20,000 clones, 80% to 90% occurring once; the ten biggest clones make up approximately 13%. Remarks on this clone: The junction and the germline gene differ at one end; a read error may be behind it.

This chain links TRBV5-4 with TRBJ2-7; D is undetermined. Material: CD8+ T cells from blood, obtained before liver transplant. The origin of this receptor is a human donor who received a liver transplant. CDR3 DNA: TGCGCCAGCAGCCAAGATCGAAGTTACGAGCAGTACTTC. This gives the protein CASSQDRSYEQYF.